The 2 T cell receptor beta chains in this list originate from one sample, sequenced in a study of T-cell memory formation after mild COVID-19. TCRdb independently ran MiXCR on the 5' RACE reads; one entry per CDR3 protein. The table lists fewer than 700,000 distinct CDR3 sequences, approximately 19% of them singletons. The sample consisted of PBMCs or a T cell subset sorted from them (not recorded which). These receptors came from an adult woman who had mild COVID-19 (a few samples of this study predate the infection). Cell type and time point are not known.

The rearrangement uses TRBV12-3 or TRBV12-4 and TRBJ2-3, with unresolved D. This CDR3 has 15 amino acids. V lost 4 bases and J 5 bases, leaving 16 bases between the germline ends. Here the CDR3 reads CASSSRTVSLDTQYF. The CDR3 DNA follows: TGTGCCAGCAGTTCCCGAACAGTGAGCTTAGATACGCAGTATTTT.

The chain has TRBV25-1 and TRBJ2-3; TRBD2 matches at 8 bases. The CDR3 is 13 amino acids. The germline CDR1 and CDR2 sequences are MGHDK and SYGVNS. J lost 1 base, V lost 7 bases, and 1 base had no gene match. The CDR3 reads CASTGLGTDTQYF. CDR3 nucleotides: TGTGCCAGCACGGGACTAGGCACAGATACGCAGTATTTT.